The entry below describes one T cell receptor (beta chain). Its antigen is not identified. CDR1 and CDR2 (germline): SGDLS, YYNGEE. CDR3 size: 15 residues. J lost 9 bases, V lost 1 base, and 6 bases had no gene match. TCRdb keeps only in-frame clones here, not all; method: immunoSEQ multiplex PCR. The sample records approximately 80,000 clones, 70% to 85% being singletons. The sample comes from a study of OX40 agonist ivuxolimab in advanced cancers. At the level of the study: Patients received ivuxolimab, an agonistic anti-OX40 (CD134) antibody. Patients assigned to dose escalation were diagnosed with hepatocellular carcinoma, melanoma, renal cell or head and neck cancer. Study-level points and caveats: Some of the lowest clonal expansion was seen in partial responders at 0.1-3.0 mg/kg. There was clonal expansion of CD4+ and CD8+ blood T cells by week 6 at 0.1 to 3.0 mg/kg.

V is TRBV9 and J is TRBJ2-1; 11 bases align to TRBD2. The sequencing here drew on CD4+ or CD8+ T cells sorted from blood, taken in a trial of the OX40 agonist ivuxolimab. This receptor was identified in an adult with an advanced solid tumor such as melanoma, head and neck, liver or kidney cancer. The CDR3 sequence: CASSVLAGGPGEQFF. The CDR3 DNA reads as TGTGCCAGCAGCGTATTAGCGGGAGGGCCGGGTGAGCAGTTCTTC. The variable domain in full, with the rest retrieved from reference TRBV9 and TRBJ2-1, is DSGVTQTPKHLITATGQRVTLRCSPRSGDLSVYWYQQSLDQGLQFLIQYYNGEERAKGNILERFSAQQFPDLHSELNLSSLELGDSALYFCASSVLAGGPGEQFFGPGTRLTVL.